A selection of T cell receptor beta chains follows, all from one sample in a study of tumour-infiltrating T cells in Burkitt lymphoma. Assay used: immunoSEQ multiplex PCR; TCRdb lists only in-frame clones, some missing. The sample has around 46,000 clones, around 30% seen once. The source material was tumor tissue. The receptor source for this set is a human donor with Burkitt lymphoma. CDR3s include the opening cysteine and the closing phenylalanine or tryptophan. The order of the fields is clone size, D gene, V gene, J gene, CDR3 DNA, CDR3 protein. The D gene is left open where the match is weak. Size is omitted from some rows. Given values are once, few, many or a class for expanded clones.

clone_size: -; d_call: TRBD2; v_call: TRBV7-9; j_call: TRBJ2-3; cdr3_nt: TGTGCCAGCCTCGGCCTAGCGGGGGCAGGGGATAGAGATACGCAGTATTTT; cdr3_aa: CASLGLAGAGDRDTQYF
clone_size: -; d_call: -; v_call: TRBV7-2; j_call: TRBJ1-4; cdr3_nt: TGTGCCAGCAGCCTCAGGGCAACTAATGAAAAACTGTTTTTT; cdr3_aa: CASSLRATNEKLFF
clone_size: few; d_call: TRBD1; v_call: TRBV4-1; j_call: TRBJ2-5; cdr3_nt: TGCGCCAGCAGCCACAGGACAGGGTTTGAGACCCAGTACTTC; cdr3_aa: CASSHRTGFETQYF
clone_size: -; d_call: -; v_call: TRBV19; j_call: TRBJ1-1; cdr3_nt: TGTGCCACCTCCCTAGGCATTGAGAACACTGAAGCTTTCTTT; cdr3_aa: CATSLGIENTEAFF
clone_size: few; d_call: TRBD1; v_call: TRBV18; j_call: TRBJ1-2; cdr3_nt: TGTGCCAGCTCACGACAGGGTGACTATGGCTACACCTTC; cdr3_aa: CASSRQGDYGYTF
clone_size: few; d_call: TRBD2; v_call: TRBV9; j_call: TRBJ2-3; cdr3_nt: TGTGCCAGCAGCGCCAAGCGGGGAGATACGCAGTATTTT; cdr3_aa: CASSAKRGDTQYF
clone_size: few; d_call: -; v_call: TRBV5-6; j_call: TRBJ2-2; cdr3_nt: TGTGCCAGCAGCTTAAGCACCGGGGAGCTGTTTTTT; cdr3_aa: CASSLSTGELFF
clone_size: -; d_call: -; v_call: TRBV19; j_call: TRBJ1-1; cdr3_nt: TGTGCCAGTAGTATGGGGGTAAGAACTGAAGCTTTCTTT; cdr3_aa: CASSMGVRTEAFF
clone_size: -; d_call: -; v_call: TRBV19; j_call: TRBJ2-5; cdr3_nt: TGTGCCAGTAGTATAGCGACGGGGAGGTGGGAGACCCAGTACTTC; cdr3_aa: CASSIATGRWETQYF
clone_size: few; d_call: TRBD1; v_call: TRBV5-1; j_call: TRBJ1-2; cdr3_nt: TGCGCCAGCAGCGCGGGACAGGGGGGCTATGGCTACACCTTC; cdr3_aa: CASSAGQGGYGYTF
clone_size: few; d_call: -; v_call: TRBV2; j_call: TRBJ1-1; cdr3_nt: TGTGCCAGCAGTGAGGCCGAGGGGACTGAAGCTTTCTTT; cdr3_aa: CASSEAEGTEAFF
clone_size: -; d_call: -; v_call: TRBV7-2; j_call: TRBJ2-2; cdr3_nt: TGTGCCAGCAGCTTAGTTAGGTGGGGGCGGAACACCGGGGAGCTGTTTTTT; cdr3_aa: CASSLVRWGRNTGELFF
clone_size: few; d_call: -; v_call: TRBV20-1; j_call: TRBJ1-6; cdr3_nt: TGCAGTGCTGAATTCCAAGGCCCCCTCCACTTT; cdr3_aa: CSAEFQGPLHF
clone_size: few; d_call: -; v_call: TRBV7-2; j_call: TRBJ1-3; cdr3_nt: TGTGCCAGCAGTCCACAGGTTCTGAGTGGAAACACCATATATTTT; cdr3_aa: CASSPQVLSGNTIYF
clone_size: few; d_call: TRBD2; v_call: TRBV9; j_call: TRBJ2-7; cdr3_nt: TGTGCCAGCAGCGGGGAGGGGCCCGAGCAGTACTTC; cdr3_aa: CASSGEGPEQYF
clone_size: -; d_call: -; v_call: TRBV6-5; j_call: TRBJ2-5; cdr3_nt: TGTGCCAGCAGTTACTCGATGAGGACAGCGAAAGAGACCCAGTACTTC; cdr3_aa: CASSYSMRTAKETQYF
clone_size: -; d_call: -; v_call: TRBV5-1; j_call: TRBJ1-3; cdr3_nt: TGCGCCAGCAGCTTTTCAGGGCCGAAGGAGGGAAACACCATATATTTT; cdr3_aa: CASSFSGPKEGNTIYF
clone_size: few; d_call: -; v_call: TRBV10-3; j_call: TRBJ1-5; cdr3_nt: TGTGCCAGCGGACGGGGCCAGCCCCAGCATTTT; cdr3_aa: CASGRGQPQHF
clone_size: -; d_call: -; v_call: TRBV20-1; j_call: TRBJ1-1; cdr3_nt: TGCAGTGCAGGGGGGGGGAGAGAAGCTTTCTTT; cdr3_aa: CSAGGGREAFF
clone_size: -; d_call: TRBD1; v_call: TRBV7-9; j_call: TRBJ2-2; cdr3_nt: TGTGCCAGCAGCCTGACAAGACAGGGGGCTGGTACCGGGGAGCTGTTTTTT; cdr3_aa: CASSLTRQGAGTGELFF
clone_size: -; d_call: -; v_call: TRBV10-3; j_call: TRBJ1-2; cdr3_nt: TGTGCCATCAGTGATTTGGCGGTGAACAATGGCTACACCTTC; cdr3_aa: CAISDLAVNNGYTF
clone_size: -; d_call: -; v_call: TRBV6-5; j_call: TRBJ1-5; cdr3_nt: TGTGCCAGCAGTCTCCCGGGCAGCAATCAGCCCCAGCATTTT; cdr3_aa: CASSLPGSNQPQHF
clone_size: -; d_call: -; v_call: TRBV5-1; j_call: TRBJ1-2; cdr3_nt: TGCGCCAGCAGCTTGGAGACTCGCAGGGCCACCTATGGCTACACCTTC; cdr3_aa: CASSLETRRATYGYTF
clone_size: -; d_call: TRBD1; v_call: TRBV7-8; j_call: TRBJ1-2; cdr3_nt: TGTGCCAGCAGCTCGACAGGGTCATATGGCTACACCTTC; cdr3_aa: CASSSTGSYGYTF
clone_size: few; d_call: -; v_call: TRBV30; j_call: TRBJ2-2; cdr3_nt: TGTGCCTGGAGTGTGGGTGGGACCGGGGAGCTGTTTTTT; cdr3_aa: CAWSVGGTGELFF
clone_size: few; d_call: TRBD1; v_call: TRBV5-1; j_call: TRBJ1-2; cdr3_nt: TGCGCCAGCAGCCCCCGGACAGGCGGATATGGCTACACCTTC; cdr3_aa: CASSPRTGGYGYTF
clone_size: few; d_call: -; v_call: TRBV7-2; j_call: TRBJ1-1; cdr3_nt: TGTGCCAGCAGACCCTCGGTTGAAGCTTTCTTT; cdr3_aa: CASRPSVEAFF
clone_size: -; d_call: TRBD2; v_call: TRBV9; j_call: TRBJ2-5; cdr3_nt: TGTGCCAGCAGCGTAATAGCGGGGTCGCAGGAGACCCAGTACTTC; cdr3_aa: CASSVIAGSQETQYF
clone_size: few; d_call: TRBD1; v_call: TRBV2; j_call: TRBJ1-2; cdr3_nt: TGTGCCAGCGGCCGAGGGGGCCTGAGCTATGGCTACACCTTC; cdr3_aa: CASGRGGLSYGYTF
clone_size: few; d_call: -; v_call: TRBV2; j_call: TRBJ2-7; cdr3_nt: TGTGCCAGCAGCTCCACTCACCGCTTGTTC; cdr3_aa: CASSSTHRLF